Listed below are T cell receptor beta chains from one sample, sequenced in a study of blood T cell repertoires in COVID-19. The data were produced by immunoSEQ multiplex PCR, yet TCRdb's version contains in-frame clones alone and is incomplete. The table includes about 180,000 clones, over 65% detected once. Sequenced sample: peripheral blood. These TCRs come from a person aged 65 to 85 with COVID-19, enrolled during active disease. Both conserved end residues are part of each CDR3. Each record gives: clone size, CDR3 length, D gene, V gene, J gene, CDR3 DNA, CDR3 protein. The D gene is left open where the match is weak. The size field is filled for only some rows; it gives once, few, many or a size class.

abundance: NA; len: 18; d_gene: TRBD2; v_gene: TRBV28; j_gene: TRBJ2-5; CDR3nt: TGTGCCACCACGAGATCGGGACTAGCGGGGAAAGAACAAGAGACCCAGTACTTC; CDR3aa: CATTRSGLAGKEQETQYF
abundance: once; len: 14; d_gene: NA; v_gene: TRBV7-8; j_gene: TRBJ2-2; CDR3nt: TGTGCCAGCAGCAGTCTAGTGCGGACCGGGGAGCTGTTTTTT; CDR3aa: CASSSLVRTGELFF
abundance: NA; len: 13; d_gene: NA; v_gene: TRBV7-2; j_gene: TRBJ1-4; CDR3nt: TGTGCCAGCACGGTGGGGGGGAATGAAAAACTGTTTTTT; CDR3aa: CASTVGGNEKLFF
abundance: NA; len: 18; d_gene: TRBD2; v_gene: TRBV4-3; j_gene: TRBJ2-5; CDR3nt: TGCGCCAGCAGCCAAGGCGTCCCGGGTCTAGCGGGAGGTGAGACCCAGTACTTC; CDR3aa: CASSQGVPGLAGGETQYF
abundance: NA; len: 16; d_gene: TRBD1; v_gene: TRBV18; j_gene: TRBJ1-3; CDR3nt: TGTGCCAGCTCACCGGAATTGGGACAGAGGGGAAACACCATATATTTT; CDR3aa: CASSPELGQRGNTIYF
abundance: NA; len: 15; d_gene: NA; v_gene: TRBV7-9; j_gene: TRBJ1-6; CDR3nt: TGTGCCAGCAGCTTAGGTTCGGGGAATAATTCACCCCTCCACTTT; CDR3aa: CASSLGSGNNSPLHF
abundance: once; len: 16; d_gene: NA; v_gene: TRBV5-1; j_gene: TRBJ2-7; CDR3nt: TGCGCCAGCAGCCCGGGACTGACGCCGACGCGTGACGAGCAGTACTTC; CDR3aa: CASSPGLTPTRDEQYF
abundance: NA; len: 15; d_gene: TRBD2; v_gene: TRBV5-6; j_gene: TRBJ2-1; CDR3nt: TGTGCCAGCAGCTACATTAGCGGGAGGGTTCGTGAGCAGTTCTTC; CDR3aa: CASSYISGRVREQFF
abundance: NA; len: 16; d_gene: TRBD1; v_gene: TRBV4-2; j_gene: TRBJ2-1; CDR3nt: TGTGCCAGCAGCCAAGAACGGACAGGGGGCTACAATGAGCAGTTCTTC; CDR3aa: CASSQERTGGYNEQFF
abundance: NA; len: 11; d_gene: NA; v_gene: TRBV6-5; j_gene: TRBJ1-5; CDR3nt: TGTGCCAGCAGTCCCGACAGGATCCAGCATTTT; CDR3aa: CASSPDRIQHF
abundance: NA; len: 15; d_gene: NA; v_gene: TRBV7-3; j_gene: TRBJ2-1; CDR3nt: TGTGCCAGCAGGCGGAGTGGGGGCAGACACAATGAGCAGTTCTTC; CDR3aa: CASRRSGGRHNEQFF
abundance: NA; len: 14; d_gene: TRBD1; v_gene: TRBV14; j_gene: TRBJ1-1; CDR3nt: TGTGCCAGCAGCCAAGGGGACAGGGTTGGAGAAGCTTTCTTT; CDR3aa: CASSQGDRVGEAFF
abundance: NA; len: 15; d_gene: TRBD1; v_gene: TRBV27; j_gene: TRBJ2-6; CDR3nt: TGTGCCAGCAGACTGACAGGGCCTGGGGCCAACGTCCTGACTTTC; CDR3aa: CASRLTGPGANVLTF
abundance: NA; len: 14; d_gene: TRBD1; v_gene: TRBV28; j_gene: TRBJ1-2; CDR3nt: TGTGCCAGCAGGCAGGGGGCAGGGATCTATGGCTACACCTTC; CDR3aa: CASRQGAGIYGYTF
abundance: once; len: 15; d_gene: TRBD2; v_gene: TRBV19; j_gene: TRBJ2-1; CDR3nt: TGTGCCAGTAGTCCCAGCGGGATCTCCTACAATGAGCAGTTCTTC; CDR3aa: CASSPSGISYNEQFF
abundance: NA; len: 13; d_gene: NA; v_gene: TRBV6-1; j_gene: TRBJ1-1; CDR3nt: TGTGCCAGCAGTGATCGGGGGATGGGAGAAGCTTTCTTT; CDR3aa: CASSDRGMGEAFF
abundance: NA; len: 12; d_gene: NA; v_gene: TRBV5-1; j_gene: TRBJ2-3; CDR3nt: TGCGCCAGCAGCTTACAGGGAGATACGCAGTATTTT; CDR3aa: CASSLQGDTQYF
abundance: NA; len: 13; d_gene: NA; v_gene: TRBV5-8; j_gene: TRBJ2-3; CDR3nt: TGTGCCAGCAGCTTTGGGTCGGGGGATACGCAGTATTTT; CDR3aa: CASSFGSGDTQYF
abundance: NA; len: 16; d_gene: TRBD1; v_gene: TRBV10-3; j_gene: TRBJ1-4; CDR3nt: TGTGCCATCAGTAGACAGGGGCAAAGCACTAATGAAAAACTGTTTTTT; CDR3aa: CAISRQGQSTNEKLFF
abundance: NA; len: 16; d_gene: TRBD2; v_gene: TRBV11-2; j_gene: TRBJ2-7; CDR3nt: TGTGCCAGCAGCTTAGTGGCGGCTAGCGGAACCTACGAGCAGTACTTC; CDR3aa: CASSLVAASGTYEQYF
abundance: NA; len: 13; d_gene: TRBD1; v_gene: TRBV7-2; j_gene: TRBJ1-4; CDR3nt: TGTGCCATCAGACAGGGCTCTAATGAAAAACTGTTTTTT; CDR3aa: CAIRQGSNEKLFF
abundance: NA; len: 13; d_gene: NA; v_gene: TRBV7-2; j_gene: TRBJ2-7; CDR3nt: TGTGCCAGCAGCTCCACGGTATTCAACGAGCAGTACTTC; CDR3aa: CASSSTVFNEQYF
abundance: NA; len: 15; d_gene: TRBD2; v_gene: TRBV7-2; j_gene: TRBJ2-3; CDR3nt: TGTGCCAGCAGCTGGCGGGGGGGTAACACAGATACGCAGTATTTT; CDR3aa: CASSWRGGNTDTQYF
abundance: NA; len: 17; d_gene: TRBD1; v_gene: TRBV11-3; j_gene: TRBJ1-5; CDR3nt: TGTGCCAGCAGCCAGCACCGCGGACAGGGAATCTATCAGCCCCAGCATTTT; CDR3aa: CASSQHRGQGIYQPQHF
abundance: NA; len: 13; d_gene: NA; v_gene: TRBV5-1; j_gene: TRBJ1-2; CDR3nt: TGCGCCAGCAGCTTGGACAGGGCTGGAGGCTACACCTTC; CDR3aa: CASSLDRAGGYTF
abundance: NA; len: 13; d_gene: NA; v_gene: TRBV27; j_gene: TRBJ2-2; CDR3nt: TGTGCCAGCAGCATAACTGGCACCGGGGAGCTGTTTTTT; CDR3aa: CASSITGTGELFF
abundance: once; len: 16; d_gene: NA; v_gene: TRBV5-6; j_gene: TRBJ2-6; CDR3nt: TGTGCCAGCAGCTCCTCAACAGGGACCGGGGCCAACGTCCTGACTTTC; CDR3aa: CASSSSTGTGANVLTF
abundance: NA; len: 14; d_gene: TRBD1; v_gene: TRBV9; j_gene: TRBJ1-5; CDR3nt: TGTGCCAGCAGCGTGACAGGGGCCAATCAGCCCCAGCATTTT; CDR3aa: CASSVTGANQPQHF
abundance: few; len: 14; d_gene: NA; v_gene: TRBV29-1; j_gene: TRBJ2-7; CDR3nt: TGCAGCGTCCGTAGGGGGGGGTTGTCCTACGAGCAGTACTTC; CDR3aa: CSVRRGGLSYEQYF
abundance: once; len: 15; d_gene: NA; v_gene: TRBV7-3; j_gene: TRBJ2-3; CDR3nt: TGTGCCAGCAGCTCCAGTGGGGCGGGCACAGATACGCAGTATTTT; CDR3aa: CASSSSGAGTDTQYF
abundance: NA; len: 15; d_gene: NA; v_gene: TRBV11-2; j_gene: TRBJ2-5; CDR3nt: TGTGCCAGCAGCGGGGGCTTGCTTGGGCAAGAGACCCAGTACTTC; CDR3aa: CASSGGLLGQETQYF
abundance: NA; len: 14; d_gene: NA; v_gene: TRBV3-1/TRBV3-2; j_gene: TRBJ2-7; CDR3nt: TGTGCCAGCAGCCAAGGACTACAAAACTACGAGCAGTACTTC; CDR3aa: CASSQGLQNYEQYF
abundance: once; len: 14; d_gene: TRBD2; v_gene: TRBV19; j_gene: TRBJ2-7; CDR3nt: TGTGCCAGTAACATGGGGCGGGAGGACTACGAGCAGTACTTC; CDR3aa: CASNMGREDYEQYF
abundance: NA; len: 14; d_gene: NA; v_gene: TRBV6-5; j_gene: TRBJ2-7; CDR3nt: TGTGCCAGCAGTTACGACAGATGGGCGTACGAGCAGTACTTC; CDR3aa: CASSYDRWAYEQYF
abundance: NA; len: 15; d_gene: TRBD2; v_gene: TRBV7-3; j_gene: TRBJ2-1; CDR3nt: TGTGCCAGCAGCATACTAGCGGGAGGGCCCGGTGAGCAGTTCTTC; CDR3aa: CASSILAGGPGEQFF
abundance: NA; len: 13; d_gene: TRBD1; v_gene: TRBV6-4; j_gene: TRBJ1-6; CDR3nt: TGTGCCAGCAACCGGGACAGCAATTCACCCCTCCACTTT; CDR3aa: CASNRDSNSPLHF
abundance: NA; len: 13; d_gene: NA; v_gene: TRBV2; j_gene: TRBJ1-5; CDR3nt: TGTGCCAGCAGTTTGCAGGGCTTTCAGCCCCAGCATTTT; CDR3aa: CASSLQGFQPQHF
abundance: once; len: 16; d_gene: TRBD2; v_gene: TRBV3-1/TRBV3-2; j_gene: TRBJ2-3; CDR3nt: TGTGCCAGCAGCCTGTTGACTAGCCCCTACACAGATACGCAGTATTTT; CDR3aa: CASSLLTSPYTDTQYF
abundance: NA; len: 14; d_gene: NA; v_gene: TRBV28; j_gene: TRBJ1-1; CDR3nt: TGTGCCAGCAGTTTAAGCTGGGGGGGCACTGAAGCTTTCTTT; CDR3aa: CASSLSWGGTEAFF
abundance: NA; len: 14; d_gene: NA; v_gene: TRBV19; j_gene: TRBJ2-1; CDR3nt: TGTGCCAGTACCCGGAGGGGCAACTACAATGAGCAGTTCTTC; CDR3aa: CASTRRGNYNEQFF
abundance: NA; len: 16; d_gene: TRBD1; v_gene: TRBV24-1; j_gene: TRBJ1-5; CDR3nt: TGTGCCACCAGTGACCCCGGACAGGGAGTCGGTCAGCCCCAGCATTTT; CDR3aa: CATSDPGQGVGQPQHF
abundance: NA; len: 15; d_gene: NA; v_gene: TRBV28; j_gene: TRBJ2-7; CDR3nt: TGTGCCACCCACCCGGGGGGCGGGGGCAGCTACGAGCAGTACTTC; CDR3aa: CATHPGGGGSYEQYF
abundance: NA; len: 15; d_gene: TRBD1; v_gene: TRBV28; j_gene: TRBJ1-6; CDR3nt: TGTGCCAGCACCCCTACGGGGACAGGGGAATCACCCCTCCACTTT; CDR3aa: CASTPTGTGESPLHF
abundance: NA; len: 20; d_gene: TRBD1; v_gene: TRBV9; j_gene: TRBJ1-6; CDR3nt: TGTGCCAGCAGCGCCTTTGGGGGGAGACAGGGATCGAGTAAAAATTCACCCCTCCACTTT; CDR3aa: CASSAFGGRQGSSKNSPLHF
abundance: once; len: 16; d_gene: NA; v_gene: TRBV7-9; j_gene: TRBJ2-2; CDR3nt: TGTGCCAGCAGCCATAGAGCGGCCGCGAACACCGGGGAGCTGTTTTTT; CDR3aa: CASSHRAAANTGELFF
abundance: few; len: 12; d_gene: NA; v_gene: TRBV15; j_gene: TRBJ2-3; CDR3nt: TGTGCCACCAGCAGAGCGACTATTACGCAGTATTTT; CDR3aa: CATSRATITQYF
abundance: NA; len: 17; d_gene: NA; v_gene: TRBV5-3; j_gene: TRBJ1-5; CDR3nt: TGTGCCAGAAGCTTGGTACCTCTAACAGGCCTCAATCAGCCCCAGCATTTT; CDR3aa: CARSLVPLTGLNQPQHF
abundance: NA; len: 16; d_gene: TRBD1; v_gene: TRBV19; j_gene: TRBJ1-5; CDR3nt: TGTGCCAGTGGAAGAGGACAGGGAGCCTCCGGTTCGCCCCAGCATTTT; CDR3aa: CASGRGQGASGSPQHF
abundance: NA; len: 13; d_gene: NA; v_gene: TRBV5-1; j_gene: TRBJ2-1; CDR3nt: TGCGCCAGCAGCTTGGAGGGACTTGGTGAGCAGTTCTTC; CDR3aa: CASSLEGLGEQFF